These 32 T cell receptor beta chains were all obtained from the same sample, sequenced in a study of blood T cell repertoires in COVID-19. Libraries were prepared by immunoSEQ multiplex PCR; TCRdb keeps only in-frame clonotypes and omits some of them. Among roughly 300,000 clones listed, approximately 81% were seen once. Material: peripheral blood. These receptors all stem from a woman aged 60-75 years with active or convalescent COVID-19.

This rearrangement joins TRBV7-2 to TRBJ2-2; TRBD2 aligns across 12 bases. V was pared by 4 bases and J by 6 bases, with 3 bases of the junction left unmatched. The CDR3 consists of 15 residues. CDR1 is SGHTA and CDR2 is FQGNSA in the germline V gene. CDR3: CASSSSGGASGELFF. For the CDR3, the DNA is TGTGCCAGCAGCTCTAGCGGGGGGGCATCCGGGGAGCTGTTTTTT.

J is TRBJ1-4 and V is TRBV27, with 7 positions matching TRBD1. Germline V CDR1 and CDR2: MNHEY, SMNVEV (reference sequence). This CDR3 is 17 amino acids long. Trimming at V came to 0 bases and at J to 3 bases, leaving 7 bases not matched to a gene. The CDR3 reads CASSLSGGGSPNEKLFF. Here the CDR3 DNA reads TGTGCCAGCAGTTTATCAGGGGGCGGGTCTCCTAATGAAAAACTGTTTTTT.

The chain joins TRBV6-4 to TRBJ1-2; 7 nucleotides line up with TRBD1. CDR3 length: 15 residues. V trimming: 6 bases; J trimming: 4 bases; junction bases outside the gene matches: 11. CDR1 and CDR2 (germline): MRHNA, SNTAGT. The CDR3, as DNA: TGTGCCAGCAGAAGGGACAGTGACTTCGGCTATGGCTACACCTTC. Translating gives CASRRDSDFGYGYTF.

The chain has TRBV2 and TRBJ1-4; TRBD1 agrees at 8 bases. CDR3 size: 12 residues. V gave up 9 bases and J gave up 6 bases; unmatched junction bases: 3. Germline V gene lookup returns CDR1 SNHLY and CDR2 FYNNEI. CDR3 protein: CASYRGDEKLFF. The CDR3 region has the DNA TGTGCCAGTTACAGGGGGGATGAAAAACTGTTTTTT.

This chain uses TRBV7-6 with TRBJ2-3; 11 positions agree with TRBD2. J lost 5 bases, V lost 3 bases, and 4 bases had no gene match. This CDR3 is 15 amino acids long. Per the germline V gene, CDR1 is SGHVS and CDR2 is FNYEAQ. DNA of the CDR3: TGTGCCAGCAGCTTTAGCGGGGGGGCCGTAGATACGCAGTATTTT. It yields the protein CASSFSGGAVDTQYF.

The chain links TRBV2 to TRBJ1-1; no clear D gene. V lost 7 bases and J lost 4, with 13 bases in between. The CDR3 loop spans 13 amino acids. CDR1 is SNHLY, CDR2 FYNNEI, per germline. CDR3 sequence: CASTLPRGTEAFF. In DNA form, the CDR3 reads TGTGCCAGCACCCTGCCCAGAGGCACTGAAGCTTTCTTT.

The chain joins TRBV5-6 to TRBJ1-5, with D unresolved. Trimming cost V 4 bases and J 6 bases, with 20 bases left between them. Germline-derived CDR1 and CDR2 are SGHDT and YYEEEE. This CDR3 is 16 amino acids long. CDR3 nucleotide sequence: TGTGCCAGCAGCACTTCAGCACCGAGGTTATCTCAGCCCCAGCATTTT. It is translated as CASSTSAPRLSQPQHF.

This chain uses TRBV6-2 or TRBV6-3 with TRBJ1-4; possibly TRBD1 for D (6 bases). This CDR3 is built from 14 residues. V was cut by 6 bases and J by 4 bases, with 12 bases left in between. Germline V gene sequence: CDR1 MNHEY, CDR2 SVGEGT. The CDR3 region is CASRYDRNNEKLFF. The CDR3 bases are TGTGCCAGCAGATACGACAGGAATAATGAAAAACTGTTTTTT.

This clone came up once. The chain combines TRBV19 with TRBJ2-1, with 12 bases matching TRBD1. There are 16 residues in the CDR3. The V and J ends lost 4 bases and 7 bases, in that order; junction bases with no gene match: 8. Germline-derived CDR1 and CDR2 are LNHDA and SQIVND (reference sequence). The CDR3 bases are TGTGCCAGTAGTACTATAGGGACAGGGGGCAGGAATGAGCAGTTCTTC. It specifies CASSTIGTGGRNEQFF. The whole variable domain, filled in from reference TRBV19 and TRBJ2-1, reads DGGITQSPKYLFRKEGQNVTLSCEQNLNHDAMYWYRQDPGQGLRLIYYSQIVNDFQKGDIAEGYSVSREKKESFPLTVTSAQKNPTAFYLCASSTIGTGGRNEQFFGPGTRLTVL.

J is TRBJ1-1 and V is TRBV5-1; 7 nucleotides match TRBD1. The CDR3 is 15 residues long. The V gene's germline CDR1 is SGHRS and CDR2 YFSETQ. V trimming: 4 bases; J trimming: 1 base; junction bases outside the gene matches: 7. CDR3 sequence (DNA): TGCGCCAGCAGCAGCCTGGCAGGGGGGAACACTGAAGCTTTCTTT. This encodes CASSSLAGGNTEAFF. The variable domain in full, with the rest retrieved from reference TRBV5-1 and TRBJ1-1, is KAGVTQTPRYLIKTRGQQVTLSCSPISGHRSVSWYQQTPGQGLQFLFEYFSETQRNKGNFPGRFSGRQFSNSRSEMNVSTLELGDSALYLCASSSLAGGNTEAFFGQGTRLTVV.

The V gene is TRBV27, the J gene TRBJ2-1; TRBD2 aligns across 14 bases. The CDR3 spans 16 residues. V lost 6 bases and J lost 4; bases outside the gene matches: 5. CDR1 is MNHEY and CDR2 is SMNVEV in the germline V gene (reference sequence). CDR3 loop: CASRYGLAGGYNEQFF. The CDR3 DNA is TGTGCCAGCAGATACGGACTAGCGGGGGGTTACAATGAGCAGTTCTTC.

The rearrangement joins TRBV7-9 to TRBJ1-2; no reliable D call. The ends were cut back, 6 bases at V and 5 bases at J, with 13 bases in the middle. The CDR3 extends over 13 amino acids. CDR1 is SEHNR and CDR2 is FQNEAQ in the germline V gene (reference sequence). The CDR3: CASSLSGSYGYTF. In DNA, the CDR3 is TGTGCCAGCAGTCTGTCGGGTTCTTATGGCTACACCTTC.

There are a few counts of this clone. The chain carries TRBV2 and TRBJ1-5, with D perhaps TRBD1 (5 bases). This CDR3 is built from 17 residues. From germline, CDR1 is SNHLY and CDR2 FYNNEI. Between the trimmed V and J ends, which lost 2 bases and 2 bases, there was a span of 16 bases. The CDR3 loop is CASSELGAVEGNQPQHF. The CDR3, as DNA: TGTGCCAGCAGTGAACTAGGGGCAGTGGAAGGCAATCAGCCCCAGCATTTT.

In its sample, this clone was seen a few times. The chain employs TRBV5-5 and TRBJ1-2; 7 bases align to TRBD1. Germline loops: CDR1 SGHKS, CDR2 YYEKEE (reference sequence). The length of the CDR3 is 14 residues. V trimming: 3 bases; J trimming: 8 bases; junction bases outside the gene matches: 10. This chain's CDR3 is CASSSGQPAQGYTF. CDR3 bases: TGTGCCAGCAGCTCGGGACAGCCCGCCCAAGGCTACACCTTC.

This clone was seen more than once but under ten times. The junction shows a germline mismatch at one end, possibly a read error. V gene TRBV7-7 combines with J gene TRBJ2-1; 13 positions agree with TRBD2. The CDR3 is made up of 15 amino acids. The germline gives CDR1 SSHAT, CDR2 FNYEAQ (reference sequence). The CDR3 reads CASSPLAGGPGEQFF. CDR3 DNA sequence: TGTGCTAGCAGCCCACTAGCGGGGGGGCCGGGTGAGCAGTTCTTC.

The chain combines TRBV2 with TRBJ2-4, with D possibly TRBD1 on 6 matching bases. Germline CDR1 and CDR2: SNHLY and FYNNEI. The V gene lost 7 bases and the J gene lost 0 bases, with 16 bases spanning the gap. The CDR3 is made up of 16 amino acids. This CDR3 reads CASMPDRTLAKNIQYF. The CDR3 nucleotides read TGTGCCAGCATGCCAGACAGGACGTTAGCCAAAAACATTCAGTACTTC.

This clone was detected only once. The V gene is TRBV7-2, the J gene TRBJ2-3, with D hard to call. The CDR3 is made up of 17 amino acids. V was shortened by 3 bases and J by 2 bases, with 18 bases between the two germline ends. Germline V gene lookup returns CDR1 SGHTA and CDR2 FQGNSA. The CDR3 region has the DNA TGTGCCAGCAGCTTCGCCCCCTACTACACACACACAGATACGCAGTATTTT. It specifies CASSFAPYYTHTDTQYF.

The J gene is TRBJ1-4, the V gene TRBV28; maybe TRBD1 (6 bases). Looked up from germline, CDR1 is MDHEN and CDR2 is SYDVKM. The CDR3 is 19 residues long. Trimming removed 1 base at V and 4 bases at J, with 22 bases between. DNA of the CDR3: TGTGCCAGCAGTTTATCCACCATCTACGGGGGGCCCTTTAATGAAAAACTGTTTTTT. This gives the protein CASSLSTIYGGPFNEKLFF.

The CDR3 DNA is TGTGCCAGCAGCTTCCTTCCCGATCAGCCCCAGCATTTT. Protein sequence: CASSFLPDQPQHF. The chain couples TRBV7-2 to TRBJ1-5; unclear D gene. V was clipped by 3 bases and J by 5 bases, with 8 bases between them. The CDR3 sequence is 13 residues long. Looked up from germline, CDR1 is SGHTA and CDR2 is FQGNSA.

The sample holds a few counts of this clone. The chain is built from TRBV7-3 and TRBJ1-1; D is ambiguous. Germline CDR1 and CDR2: SGHTA and FQGTGA. V lost 5 bases and J lost 7, with 20 bases in between. CDR3 length: 15 amino acids. The CDR3 protein is CASSPLGVEGDEAFF. DNA of the CDR3: TGTGCCAGCAGCCCGTTGGGAGTTGAAGGCGATGAAGCTTTCTTT. The variable domain in full, with the rest retrieved from reference TRBV7-3 and TRBJ1-1, is GAGVSQTPSNKVTEKGKYVELRCDPISGHTALYWYRQSLGQGPEFLIYFQGTGAADDSGLPNDRFFAVRPEGSVSTLKIQRTERGDSAVYLCASSPLGVEGDEAFFGQGTRLTVV.

The rearrangement links TRBV28 to TRBJ1-2; 11 nucleotides line up with TRBD1. The trim removed 4 bases at V and 7 bases at J, leaving 5 bases unmatched. From germline, CDR1 is MDHEN and CDR2 SYDVKM. The CDR3 covers 14 residues. The CDR3 DNA reads TGTGCCAGCAGTTCGGGACAGGGGGTGGGTGGCTACACCTTC. This translates into CASSSGQGVGGYTF.

The genes are TRBV28 and TRBJ1-6; D ambiguous. The CDR3 runs to 14 residues. V was cut by 6 bases and J by 0 bases, with 6 bases left in between. Per germline, CDR1 MDHEN and CDR2 SYDVKM. The CDR3 loop reads CASSLSSYNSPLHF. The DNA of the CDR3 is TGTGCCAGCAGCCTGAGCTCCTATAATTCACCCCTCCACTTT.

Details on this clone: Other DNA sequences in the sample encode the same CDR3. The chain recombines TRBV12-3 or TRBV12-4 with TRBJ1-2; D perhaps matches TRBD1 (6 bases). The V end was cut by 2 bases, the J end by 5 bases, with 9 bases between. The CDR3 contains 13 residues. CDR3 sequence (DNA): TGTGCCAGCAGTTTAAGGGGGGGATATGGCTACACCTTC. Amino acid sequence: CASSLRGGYGYTF.

The gene calls are TRBV4-1 and TRBJ1-2, with D unclear. The germline V and J ends were trimmed by 6 bases and 4 bases, with 18 bases remaining between them. This CDR3 comprises 15 residues. Germline CDR1 reads MGHRA; CDR2 reads YSYEKL. The chain's CDR3 is CASRHPFGGVYGYTF. CDR3 nucleotides: TGCGCCAGCAGACATCCCTTCGGAGGTGTCTATGGCTACACCTTC.

The chain employs TRBV18 and TRBJ2-1; the D gene is possibly TRBD2 (5 bases). The germline V and J ends were trimmed by 6 bases and 2 bases, with 11 bases remaining between them. This CDR3 contains 14 residues. The germline V gene encodes CDR1 KGHSH and CDR2 LQKENI. The CDR3 DNA is TGTGCCAGCTCTCTAGCCACCACCTACAATGAGCAGTTCTTC. Its protein product is CASSLATTYNEQFF.

There are a few counts of this clone. The gene calls are TRBV5-4 and TRBJ2-1; a possible D gene is TRBD2 (6 bases). The CDR3 has 13 amino acids. From germline, CDR1 is SGHNT and CDR2 YYREEE (reference sequence). With 5 bases removed from V and 9 bases from J, the gap between germline ends came to 15 bases. CDR3 bases: TGTGCCAGCAGTTACACTAGCCAGTCTGAGCAGTTCTTC. The encoded protein is CASSYTSQSEQFF.

The CDR3 loop reads CASSLGGKTEAFF. CDR3 DNA: TGTGCCAGCAGTTTAGGCGGCAAGACTGAAGCTTTCTTT. This chain joins TRBV12-3 or TRBV12-4 and TRBJ1-1, with D unresolved. This CDR3 comprises 13 residues. V was shortened by 1 base and J by 5 bases, with 8 bases between the two germline ends.

Comments on this clone: Other nucleotide sequences in the sample specify the same CDR3. The rearrangement links TRBV5-6 to TRBJ2-5; D ambiguous. Germline V gives CDR1 SGHDT, CDR2 YYEEEE. This CDR3 is built from 13 residues. Trimming took off 0 bases at V and 1 base at J, with 4 bases between the two ends. The CDR3 region has the DNA TGTGCCAGCAGCTTGGACAGCCAAGAGACCCAGTACTTC. Translation gives CASSLDSQETQYF.

The genes are TRBV11-3 and TRBJ2-5; 14 bases are a match to TRBD2. Germline V CDR1 and CDR2: SGHNT, YENEEA. This CDR3 is 16 amino acids long. V shed 5 bases and J 2 bases; nucleotides not matched to a gene: 4. CDR3 DNA sequence: TGTGCCAGCAGCCCGGGACTAGCGGGGGCTCAAGAGACCCAGTACTTC. Amino acid sequence: CASSPGLAGAQETQYF.

The J gene is TRBJ2-3, the V gene TRBV7-9, with D possibly being TRBD1 (5 bases). CDR1 and CDR2 (germline): SEHNR, FQNEAQ (reference sequence). The CDR3 runs 14 residues. Between the trimmed V and J ends, which lost 5 bases and 6 bases, there was a span of 15 bases. CDR3 sequence reads: CASSPPGQWDTQYF. CDR3 coding DNA: TGTGCCAGCAGCCCCCCAGGGCAGTGGGATACGCAGTATTTT.

This clone was found a few times. The chain combines TRBV2 with TRBJ1-6, with TRBD1 matching over 9 bases. The CDR3 runs to 14 residues. Germline V gene data show CDR1 as SNHLY and CDR2 as FYNNEI. The ends lost 4 bases at V and 8 bases at J; junction bases unmatched: 3. CDR3 region: CASSADRGYSPLHF. DNA for the CDR3: TGTGCCAGCAGTGCTGACAGGGGGTATTCACCCCTCCACTTT.

The chain links TRBV7-2 to TRBJ2-2; perhaps TRBD2 as D (5 bases). CDR3 length: 15 residues. V was trimmed by 1 base and J by 3 bases, leaving 9 bases between them. Per the germline V gene, CDR1 is SGHTA and CDR2 is FQGNSA. The CDR3 protein is CASSLVRGDTGELFF. The CDR3 region has the DNA TGTGCCAGCAGCTTAGTCCGGGGAGACACCGGGGAGCTGTTTTTT. Filled out from reference TRBV7-2 and TRBJ2-2, the complete variable domain reads GAGVSQSPSNKVTEKGKDVELRCDPISGHTALYWYRQSLGQGLEFLIYFQGNSAPDKSGLPSDRFSAERTGGSVSTLTIQRTQQEDSAVYLCASSLVRGDTGELFFGEGSRLTVL.